The 29 T cell receptor beta chains in this list originate from one sample, sequenced in a study of Graves' ophthalmopathy and Graves' hyperthyroidism (dated 2018 in TCRdb). Sequencing used an Illumina HiSeq 2000. TCR beta CDR3 regions were amplified from RNA transcripts for repertoire sequencing. HTBI primers and the Qiagen OneStep RT-PCR kit were used in a first-round RT-PCR, which was followed by a second-round multiplex PCR, size selection and purification. TCRdb's own reprocessing of the public reads used fastp at Q25 and MiXCR and kept productive beta chains. Here each entry gathers all rows of one CDR3 protein and keeps the most common genes and DNA. Here the sample has 300,000 to 350,000 distinct CDR3 sequences; 17% occur a single time. Of the sample, around 12% is held by the ten largest clones. Sequenced: peripheral blood. Every receptor here comes from an adult man with Graves' ophthalmopathy.

This clonotype was found many times. The V call is TRBV11-2, the J call TRBJ2-5, with a possible D match to TRBD2 (5 bases). The CDR3 runs to 16 residues. Germline lookup yields CDR1 SGHAT and CDR2 FQNNGV. Trimming took off 5 bases at V and 6 bases at J, with 22 bases between the two ends. The CDR3 coding sequence is TGTGCCAGCAGCCCCCGTGGGAGACGGCAATTTCAGACCCAGTACTTC. Translation: CASSPRGRRQFQTQYF.

Many counts were recorded for this clonotype. The V gene is TRBV3-1, the J gene TRBJ1-1, with D perhaps TRBD1 (6 bases). Per germline, CDR1 LGHDT and CDR2 YNNKEL (reference sequence). The V end was cut by 4 bases, the J end by 1 base, with 10 bases between. This CDR3 is built from 14 residues. The CDR3 here is CASSRLDRNTEAFF. The DNA for the CDR3 is TGTGCCAGCAGCCGCTTGGACAGGAACACTGAAGCTTTCTTT.

This clonotype was seen ten or more times. The rearrangement uses TRBV5-1 and TRBJ1-5; no definite D call. The V gene's germline CDR1 is SGHRS and CDR2 YFSETQ. This CDR3 has 14 residues. The V and J ends lost 4 bases and 4 bases respectively, with 12 bases between them. CDR3 DNA: TGCGCCAGCAGCCGGTCCGGGGTTAATCAGCCCCAGCATTTT. Residues: CASSRSGVNQPQHF.

On this clonotype: A much bigger clone sits one base away, suggesting this may be a read error. The chain joins TRBV30 to TRBJ1-1, with D perhaps matching TRBD1 (6 bases). The CDR3 runs 15 residues. Germline V gene lookup returns CDR1 GTSNPN and CDR2 SVGIG (reference sequence). Trimming cost V 2 bases and J 2 bases, with 15 bases left between them. The CDR3 DNA sequence: TGTGCCTGGAGTAGACGGGGGGACACAAACACTGAAGCTTTCTTT. As protein: CAWSRRGDTNTEAFF.

This clonotype appeared many times. The chain recombines TRBV6-1 with TRBJ1-3; unclear D gene. The CDR3 has 14 residues. CDR1 MNHNS and CDR2 SASEGT come from the germline V gene. In nucleotides, the CDR3 is TGTGCAAGCTGTGCAGGCCTCTCTGGAAACACCATATATTTT. Amino acid sequence: CASCAGLSGNTIYF.

This clonotype was picked up many times. The rearrangement joins TRBV6-1 to TRBJ1-2; no clear D gene. CDR1 and CDR2 (germline): MNHNS, SASEGT. This CDR3 comprises 13 residues. V lost 0 bases to trimming and J lost 2 bases, with 4 bases between them. Written as DNA, the CDR3 is TGTGCCAGCAGTGAAGCTGGGAACTATGGCTACACCTTC. Translation: CASSEAGNYGYTF.

This clonotype has at least ten counts. The CDR3, as DNA: TGTGCCAGCAGTTCTCCGGGACAGGTGAACTATGGCTACACCTTC. Amino acids: CASSSPGQVNYGYTF. This chain joins TRBV6-2 or TRBV6-3 and TRBJ1-2; 8 bases are shared with TRBD1. Germline CDR1 reads MNHEY; CDR2 reads SVGEGT. J gave up 2 bases and V 4 bases, and 6 bases lay outside the gene matches. The CDR3 loop spans 15 amino acids.

Many counts were recorded for this clonotype. The chain recombines TRBV2 with TRBJ1-6; D is possibly TRBD1 (5 bases). This CDR3 has 15 residues. The germline V gene encodes CDR1 SNHLY and CDR2 FYNNEI. Trimming stripped 0 bases from V and 7 bases from J, with 10 bases between. The CDR3 is CASSEARRGNSPLHF. The CDR3 nucleotides are TGTGCCAGCAGTGAAGCCCGCCGGGGGAATTCACCCCTCCACTTT.

In nucleotides, the CDR3 is TGTGCCAGCAGCCTGGAGCGGATTAACGCCGAGCAGTACTTC. Its protein product is CASSLERINAEQYF. V usage is TRBV6-1 and J usage is TRBJ2-7; the D gene is possibly TRBD2 (5 bases). Deletions cut 6 bases from V and 6 bases from J, with 18 bases between. Germline V gene sequence: CDR1 MNHNS, CDR2 SASEGT. The CDR3 extends over 14 amino acids.

This clonotype was detected many times. The J gene is TRBJ2-2, the V gene TRBV27; the D gene could be TRBD1 or TRBD2 (5 bases each). Germline lookup yields CDR1 MNHEY and CDR2 SMNVEV (reference sequence). The CDR3 loop spans 17 amino acids. Trimming took 1 base from V and 1 from J, leaving 13 bases between them. The CDR3 nucleotides read TGTGCCAGCAGTTTATTCCCGGGGACCGGGAACACCGGGGAGCTGTTTTTT. It specifies CASSLFPGTGNTGELFF.

The sample holds many counts of this clonotype. The chain employs TRBV18 and TRBJ1-1; a weak D match, TRBD1 (5 bases). The CDR3 covers 13 residues. V lost 7 bases and J 7 bases, leaving 16 bases between the germline ends. The V gene's germline CDR1 is KGHSH and CDR2 LQKENI. The CDR3 nucleotides are TGTGCCAGCTTCACAGGCTTGGGAAATGAAGCTTTCTTT. This sequence encodes CASFTGLGNEAFF.

The table lists this clonotype with a few counts. The rearrangement links TRBV18 to TRBJ1-5; D unresolved. V was shortened by 2 bases and J by 5 bases, with 7 bases between the two germline ends. The CDR3 spans 13 residues. Germline V gene data show CDR1 as KGHSH and CDR2 as LQKENI. The CDR3 DNA sequence: TGTGCCAGCTCACCAAACCGGGATCAGCCCCAGCATTTT. Residues: CASSPNRDQPQHF.

This clonotype came up many times. The genes are TRBV30 and TRBJ1-2; no definite D call. Per the germline V gene, CDR1 is GTSNPN and CDR2 is SVGIG (reference sequence). The CDR3 extends over 12 amino acids. The V end lost 1 base, the J end lost 5 bases, and 8 bases lay between the germline ends. CDR3 bases: TGTGCCTGGAGTGCAACAGCGTATGGCTACACCTTC. Translation: CAWSATAYGYTF. Drawing the rest from reference TRBV30 and TRBJ1-2, the complete variable domain is SQTIHQWPATLVQPVGSPLSLECTVEGTSNPNLYWYRQAAGRGLQLLFYSVGIGQISSEVPQNLSASRPQDRQFILSSKKLLLSDSGFYLCAWSATAYGYTFGSGTRLTVV.

This clonotype showed up many times. The chain links TRBV5-1 to TRBJ1-3; TRBD1 is a possible D gene (6 bases). CDR1 and CDR2 (germline): SGHRS, YFSETQ. The CDR3 sequence is 16 residues long. V shed 0 bases and J shed 7 bases, with 17 bases lying between them. The CDR3, as DNA: TGCGCCAGCAGCTTGGCCGACGGGGGCCAAGGGAACACCATATATTTT. Translation gives CASSLADGGQGNTIYF.

The table lists this clonotype with many counts. The conserved phenylalanine or tryptophan normally closing the CDR3 is absent here, so this likely arose from a read error. The chain joins TRBV6-2 or TRBV6-3 to TRBJ2-7; D remains unclear. The CDR3 sequence is 12 residues long. Germline V gene lookup returns CDR1 MNHEY and CDR2 SVGEGT. Trimming removed 5 bases at V and 4 bases at J, with 9 bases between. DNA for the CDR3: TGTGCCAGCAGTCGCGGACCTTACGAGCAGTACTCC. Translation: CASSRGPYEQYS.

The chain combines TRBV6-1 with TRBJ1-5, with D unresolved. The germline V gene encodes CDR1 MNHNS and CDR2 SASEGT. The CDR3 has 15 residues. V lost 6 bases to trimming and J lost 4 bases, with 16 bases between them. The CDR3 sequence is CASSGTWDGNQPQHF. DNA of the CDR3: TGTGCCAGCAGCGGAACATGGGATGGGAATCAGCCCCAGCATTTT.

This clonotype has a count of ten or more. This chain connects TRBV6-5 to TRBJ1-2; the D is unclear. V lost 7 bases, J lost 7 bases, and 10 bases lay in between. Germline V lookup: CDR1 MNHEY, CDR2 SVGAGI. The CDR3 extends over 11 amino acids. In nucleotides, the CDR3 is TGTGCCAGCATGGACGGGATTGGCTACACCTTC. Translated, it gives CASMDGIGYTF.

V gene TRBV7-8 combines with J gene TRBJ1-1; no firm D call. V shed 1 base and J shed 5 bases, with 11 bases lying between them. CDR3 length equals 14 residues. The germline CDR1 and CDR2 sequences are SGHVS and FQNEAQ. CDR3 DNA sequence: TGTGCCAGCAGCTTAGGTGCGAGAAGGACTGAAGCTTTCTTT. It translates to CASSLGARRTEAFF.

This clonotype was seen repeatedly, ten times or more. The junction shows a germline mismatch at one end, possibly a read error. The chain couples TRBV29-1 to TRBJ2-2; 8 bases map to TRBD1. The CDR3 length is 13 residues. Germline loops: CDR1 SQVTM, CDR2 ANQGSEA. In nucleotides, the CDR3 is TGCAGCGTGTGGACAGGGAACCCCGGGGAGCTGTTTTTT. Its translation: CSVWTGNPGELFF.

This clonotype has at least ten counts. The gene calls are TRBV2 and TRBJ2-5; D gene ambiguous. V was clipped by 3 bases and J by 4 bases, with 9 bases between them. Germline V CDR1 and CDR2: SNHLY, FYNNEI. This CDR3 region has 13 residues. This CDR3 is CASSDQIPETQYF. The CDR3 DNA reads TGTGCCAGCAGTGACCAAATACCAGAGACCCAGTACTTC.

This clonotype came up many times. V usage is TRBV7-6 and J usage is TRBJ2-7; D is possibly TRBD1 (7 bases). Trimming removed 4 bases at V and 3 bases at J, with 25 bases between. The CDR3 has 18 residues. The V gene's germline CDR1 is SGHVS and CDR2 FNYEAQ. CDR3 in DNA: TGTGCCAGCAGCTCCGGGGTGGTCCCCAGGGGGAGGTACTACGAGCAGTACTTC. Translated: CASSSGVVPRGRYYEQYF.

This clonotype has ten or more counts. This chain uses TRBV11-2 with TRBJ2-6; no clear D gene. Trimming left V 5 bases short and J 0 bases short, with 14 bases between. The CDR3 runs 17 residues. CDR1 and CDR2 from the germline V gene are SGHAT and FQNNGV. The CDR3 DNA follows: TGTGCCAGCAGCAAACTACTTTTGCGCTCTGGGGCCAACGTCCTGACTTTC. Its translation is CASSKLLLRSGANVLTF.

This clonotype appeared many times. The rearrangement joins TRBV20-1 to TRBJ2-5; 7 bases are shared with TRBD1. Germline V CDR1 and CDR2: DFQATT, SNEGSKA (reference sequence). J lost 0 bases, V lost 0 bases, and 4 bases had no gene match. The CDR3 has 15 residues. The chain's CDR3 is CSARDPQGYQETQYF. The CDR3 region has the DNA TGCAGTGCTAGAGATCCACAGGGGTACCAAGAGACCCAGTACTTC.

The table lists this clonotype with many counts. The chain couples TRBV29-1 to TRBJ1-2, with D possibly TRBD1 on 5 matching bases. Trimming pared 2 bases from V and 0 bases from J, leaving 16 bases between. CDR1 is SQVTM and CDR2 is ANQGSEA in the germline V gene. The CDR3 consists of 16 residues. In nucleotides, the CDR3 is TGCAGCGTTGAATCCTATGCAGGGCTAGCTAACTATGGCTACACCTTC. Translating gives CSVESYAGLANYGYTF.

This clonotype has a count of ten or more. The rearrangement links TRBV6-1 to TRBJ2-2, with D unclear. The CDR3 extends over 15 amino acids. V was trimmed by 2 bases and J by 1 base, leaving 8 bases between them. Germline V gives CDR1 MNHNS, CDR2 SASEGT. In DNA, the CDR3 is TGTGCCAGCAGTGAATTCGGCGGGAACACCGGGGAGCTGTTTTTT. Amino acid sequence: CASSEFGGNTGELFF.

This clonotype was recorded many times. The rearrangement links TRBV3-1 to TRBJ2-7; D may match TRBD1 or TRBD2 (5 bases each). Germline lookup yields CDR1 LGHDT and CDR2 YNNKEL (reference sequence). The CDR3 is 12 amino acids. Trimming took 6 bases from V and 5 from J, leaving 11 bases between them. In nucleotides, the CDR3 is TGTGCCAGCAGGGGGGTCGAGGACGAGCAGTACTTC. Its translation is CASRGVEDEQYF.

This clonotype was picked up many times. The chain is built from TRBV2 and TRBJ1-5; TRBD1 is a possible D gene (5 bases). Trimming took 6 bases from V and 5 from J, leaving 14 bases between them. The CDR3 is 14 amino acids. CDR1 is SNHLY and CDR2 is FYNNEI in the germline V gene. In nucleotides, the CDR3 is TGTGCCAGCAGCCTGGGGGGTACCTATCAGCCCCAGCATTTT. Translating it yields CASSLGGTYQPQHF.

This clonotype was recorded at least ten times. The chain employs TRBV19 and TRBJ1-5; D not certain. Germline V gene sequence: CDR1 LNHDA, CDR2 SQIVND (reference sequence). V dropped 7 bases and J dropped 0 bases, with 4 bases sitting between them. The CDR3 spans 12 residues. The CDR3 loop reads CASTYSNQPQHF. The CDR3 DNA follows: TGTGCCAGTACGTATAGCAATCAGCCCCAGCATTTT.

This clonotype was counted a few times. CDR3 nucleotide sequence: TGTGCCAGCCGATCTAGCGGGAGGTTGGGCACCGGGGAGCTGTTTTTT. This sequence encodes CASRSSGRLGTGELFF. The chain carries TRBV7-2 and TRBJ2-2; 11 bases agree with TRBD2. The germline V gene has CDR1 SGHTA and CDR2 FQGNSA. The V segment lost 8 bases and the J segment 4 bases; nucleotides outside the gene matches: 9. The CDR3 sequence is 16 residues long.